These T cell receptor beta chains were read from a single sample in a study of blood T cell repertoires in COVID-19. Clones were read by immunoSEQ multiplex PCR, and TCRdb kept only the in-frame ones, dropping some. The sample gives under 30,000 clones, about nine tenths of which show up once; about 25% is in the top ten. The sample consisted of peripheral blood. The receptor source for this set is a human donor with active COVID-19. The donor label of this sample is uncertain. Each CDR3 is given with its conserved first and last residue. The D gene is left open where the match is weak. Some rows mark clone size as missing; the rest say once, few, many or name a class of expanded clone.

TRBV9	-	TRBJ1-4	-	TGTGCCAGCAGCGTACCGGGGGTTGGTGAAAAACTGTTTTTT	CASSVPGVGEKLFF
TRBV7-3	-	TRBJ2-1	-	TGTGCCAGCAGCTCGGGACTTTACTACAATGAGCAGTTCTTC	CASSSGLYYNEQFF
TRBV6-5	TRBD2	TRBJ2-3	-	TGTGCCAGCAGGGCAAGCGGGGGGTTCACAGATACGCAGTATTTT	CASRASGGFTDTQYF
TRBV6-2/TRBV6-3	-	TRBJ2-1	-	TGTGCCAGCAGTTACTCGCCCGGCGGGGGCGCTTACAATGAGCAGTTCTTC	CASSYSPGGGAYNEQFF
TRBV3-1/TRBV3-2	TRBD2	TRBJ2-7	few	TGTGCCAGCAGCCAAGCCGCAAGGGGGATTAGCGGGAGTTCCTACGAGCAGTACTTC	CASSQAARGISGSSYEQYF
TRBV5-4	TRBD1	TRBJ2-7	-	TGTGCCAGCAGCCCGCGGACAGGGGAATCCTACGAGCAGTACTTC	CASSPRTGESYEQYF
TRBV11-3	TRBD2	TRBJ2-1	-	TGTGCCAGCAGCTATACCCTAGCGGGAGCCTCCAATGAGCAGTTCTTC	CASSYTLAGASNEQFF
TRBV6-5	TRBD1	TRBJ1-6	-	TGTGCCAGCAGACAGGGGGGGAATTCACCCCTCCACTTT	CASRQGGNSPLHF
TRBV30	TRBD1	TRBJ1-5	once	TGTGCCTCGGGGGACAGTGATTATAGCAATCAGCCCCAGCATTTT	CASGDSDYSNQPQHF
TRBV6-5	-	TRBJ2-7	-	TGTGCCAGCAGGAGGAGCGGGTCTTACGAGCAGTACTTC	CASRRSGSYEQYF
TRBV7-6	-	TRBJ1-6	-	TGTGCCAGCAGCTTACAGGCTGGCAGTAATTCACCCCTCCACTTT	CASSLQAGSNSPLHF
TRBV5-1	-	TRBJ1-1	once	TGCGCCAGCAGCTTGGGGGGAGGGGAGGTCACTGAAGCTTTCTTT	CASSLGGGEVTEAFF
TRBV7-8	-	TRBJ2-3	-	TGTGCCAGCAGCCTTGGGACTGTAGATACGCAGTATTTT	CASSLGTVDTQYF
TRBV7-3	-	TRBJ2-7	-	TGTGCCACCCCCCCTCCCTACGAGCAGTACTTC	CATPPPYEQYF
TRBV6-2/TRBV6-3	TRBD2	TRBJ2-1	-	TGTGCCAGCAGTTACTCCCGGACTAGCGTGAGCTCCTACAATGAGCAGTTCTTC	CASSYSRTSVSSYNEQFF
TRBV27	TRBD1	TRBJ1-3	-	TGTGCCAGCAGTCACAGGGGCTCTGGAAACACCATATATTTT	CASSHRGSGNTIYF
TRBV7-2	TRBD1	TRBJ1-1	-	TGTGCCAGCAGCTTAGTTGCAGGGGGATGGACTGAAGCTTTCTTT	CASSLVAGGWTEAFF
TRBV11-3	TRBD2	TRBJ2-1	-	TGTGCCAGCAGCGTTGCGTCTAGCGGGTACAATGAGCAGTTCTTC	CASSVASSGYNEQFF
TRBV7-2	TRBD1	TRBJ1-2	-	TGTGCCAGCAGCCACAGGACAGGGCGCTATGGCTACACCTTC	CASSHRTGRYGYTF
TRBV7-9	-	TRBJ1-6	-	TGTGCCAGCAGCTCAAGCCGCGGGGATAATTCACCCCTCCACTTT	CASSSSRGDNSPLHF
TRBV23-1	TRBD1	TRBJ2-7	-	TGCGCCAGCAGTCTAATCAGATGGACAGGTGACTCCTACGAGCAGTACTTC	CASSLIRWTGDSYEQYF
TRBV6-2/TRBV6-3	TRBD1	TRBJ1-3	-	TGTGCCAGCAGCCGCGGACAGGGGGCAGGAAACACCATATATTTT	CASSRGQGAGNTIYF
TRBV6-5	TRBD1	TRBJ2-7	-	TGTGCCAGCAGTTTTCCGGGACAGGGGAGAGGCGAGCAGTACTTC	CASSFPGQGRGEQYF
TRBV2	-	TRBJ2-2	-	TGTGCCAGCGGCCCCAGTGCTGGGAACACCGGGGAGCTGTTTTTT	CASGPSAGNTGELFF
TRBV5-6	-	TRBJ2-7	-	TGTGCCAGCAGCTTGGCCCTTAGCAGGGCATTTTCCTACGAGCAGTACTTC	CASSLALSRAFSYEQYF
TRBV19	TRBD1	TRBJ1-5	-	TGTGCCAGTAGTAACGCGGGGACAGGGTACCAGCCCCAGCATTTT	CASSNAGTGYQPQHF
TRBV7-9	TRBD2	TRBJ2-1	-	TGTGCCAGCAGACCGCCCTCTAGCGGGACGAACAATGAGCAGTTCTTC	CASRPPSSGTNNEQFF
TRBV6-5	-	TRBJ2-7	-	TGTGCCAGCAGTTCCGAAGTGGGGACTTACGAGCAGTACTTC	CASSSEVGTYEQYF
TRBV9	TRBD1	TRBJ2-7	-	TGTGCCAGCAGCCCCGGGACAGGAGTCTACGAGCAGTACTTC	CASSPGTGVYEQYF